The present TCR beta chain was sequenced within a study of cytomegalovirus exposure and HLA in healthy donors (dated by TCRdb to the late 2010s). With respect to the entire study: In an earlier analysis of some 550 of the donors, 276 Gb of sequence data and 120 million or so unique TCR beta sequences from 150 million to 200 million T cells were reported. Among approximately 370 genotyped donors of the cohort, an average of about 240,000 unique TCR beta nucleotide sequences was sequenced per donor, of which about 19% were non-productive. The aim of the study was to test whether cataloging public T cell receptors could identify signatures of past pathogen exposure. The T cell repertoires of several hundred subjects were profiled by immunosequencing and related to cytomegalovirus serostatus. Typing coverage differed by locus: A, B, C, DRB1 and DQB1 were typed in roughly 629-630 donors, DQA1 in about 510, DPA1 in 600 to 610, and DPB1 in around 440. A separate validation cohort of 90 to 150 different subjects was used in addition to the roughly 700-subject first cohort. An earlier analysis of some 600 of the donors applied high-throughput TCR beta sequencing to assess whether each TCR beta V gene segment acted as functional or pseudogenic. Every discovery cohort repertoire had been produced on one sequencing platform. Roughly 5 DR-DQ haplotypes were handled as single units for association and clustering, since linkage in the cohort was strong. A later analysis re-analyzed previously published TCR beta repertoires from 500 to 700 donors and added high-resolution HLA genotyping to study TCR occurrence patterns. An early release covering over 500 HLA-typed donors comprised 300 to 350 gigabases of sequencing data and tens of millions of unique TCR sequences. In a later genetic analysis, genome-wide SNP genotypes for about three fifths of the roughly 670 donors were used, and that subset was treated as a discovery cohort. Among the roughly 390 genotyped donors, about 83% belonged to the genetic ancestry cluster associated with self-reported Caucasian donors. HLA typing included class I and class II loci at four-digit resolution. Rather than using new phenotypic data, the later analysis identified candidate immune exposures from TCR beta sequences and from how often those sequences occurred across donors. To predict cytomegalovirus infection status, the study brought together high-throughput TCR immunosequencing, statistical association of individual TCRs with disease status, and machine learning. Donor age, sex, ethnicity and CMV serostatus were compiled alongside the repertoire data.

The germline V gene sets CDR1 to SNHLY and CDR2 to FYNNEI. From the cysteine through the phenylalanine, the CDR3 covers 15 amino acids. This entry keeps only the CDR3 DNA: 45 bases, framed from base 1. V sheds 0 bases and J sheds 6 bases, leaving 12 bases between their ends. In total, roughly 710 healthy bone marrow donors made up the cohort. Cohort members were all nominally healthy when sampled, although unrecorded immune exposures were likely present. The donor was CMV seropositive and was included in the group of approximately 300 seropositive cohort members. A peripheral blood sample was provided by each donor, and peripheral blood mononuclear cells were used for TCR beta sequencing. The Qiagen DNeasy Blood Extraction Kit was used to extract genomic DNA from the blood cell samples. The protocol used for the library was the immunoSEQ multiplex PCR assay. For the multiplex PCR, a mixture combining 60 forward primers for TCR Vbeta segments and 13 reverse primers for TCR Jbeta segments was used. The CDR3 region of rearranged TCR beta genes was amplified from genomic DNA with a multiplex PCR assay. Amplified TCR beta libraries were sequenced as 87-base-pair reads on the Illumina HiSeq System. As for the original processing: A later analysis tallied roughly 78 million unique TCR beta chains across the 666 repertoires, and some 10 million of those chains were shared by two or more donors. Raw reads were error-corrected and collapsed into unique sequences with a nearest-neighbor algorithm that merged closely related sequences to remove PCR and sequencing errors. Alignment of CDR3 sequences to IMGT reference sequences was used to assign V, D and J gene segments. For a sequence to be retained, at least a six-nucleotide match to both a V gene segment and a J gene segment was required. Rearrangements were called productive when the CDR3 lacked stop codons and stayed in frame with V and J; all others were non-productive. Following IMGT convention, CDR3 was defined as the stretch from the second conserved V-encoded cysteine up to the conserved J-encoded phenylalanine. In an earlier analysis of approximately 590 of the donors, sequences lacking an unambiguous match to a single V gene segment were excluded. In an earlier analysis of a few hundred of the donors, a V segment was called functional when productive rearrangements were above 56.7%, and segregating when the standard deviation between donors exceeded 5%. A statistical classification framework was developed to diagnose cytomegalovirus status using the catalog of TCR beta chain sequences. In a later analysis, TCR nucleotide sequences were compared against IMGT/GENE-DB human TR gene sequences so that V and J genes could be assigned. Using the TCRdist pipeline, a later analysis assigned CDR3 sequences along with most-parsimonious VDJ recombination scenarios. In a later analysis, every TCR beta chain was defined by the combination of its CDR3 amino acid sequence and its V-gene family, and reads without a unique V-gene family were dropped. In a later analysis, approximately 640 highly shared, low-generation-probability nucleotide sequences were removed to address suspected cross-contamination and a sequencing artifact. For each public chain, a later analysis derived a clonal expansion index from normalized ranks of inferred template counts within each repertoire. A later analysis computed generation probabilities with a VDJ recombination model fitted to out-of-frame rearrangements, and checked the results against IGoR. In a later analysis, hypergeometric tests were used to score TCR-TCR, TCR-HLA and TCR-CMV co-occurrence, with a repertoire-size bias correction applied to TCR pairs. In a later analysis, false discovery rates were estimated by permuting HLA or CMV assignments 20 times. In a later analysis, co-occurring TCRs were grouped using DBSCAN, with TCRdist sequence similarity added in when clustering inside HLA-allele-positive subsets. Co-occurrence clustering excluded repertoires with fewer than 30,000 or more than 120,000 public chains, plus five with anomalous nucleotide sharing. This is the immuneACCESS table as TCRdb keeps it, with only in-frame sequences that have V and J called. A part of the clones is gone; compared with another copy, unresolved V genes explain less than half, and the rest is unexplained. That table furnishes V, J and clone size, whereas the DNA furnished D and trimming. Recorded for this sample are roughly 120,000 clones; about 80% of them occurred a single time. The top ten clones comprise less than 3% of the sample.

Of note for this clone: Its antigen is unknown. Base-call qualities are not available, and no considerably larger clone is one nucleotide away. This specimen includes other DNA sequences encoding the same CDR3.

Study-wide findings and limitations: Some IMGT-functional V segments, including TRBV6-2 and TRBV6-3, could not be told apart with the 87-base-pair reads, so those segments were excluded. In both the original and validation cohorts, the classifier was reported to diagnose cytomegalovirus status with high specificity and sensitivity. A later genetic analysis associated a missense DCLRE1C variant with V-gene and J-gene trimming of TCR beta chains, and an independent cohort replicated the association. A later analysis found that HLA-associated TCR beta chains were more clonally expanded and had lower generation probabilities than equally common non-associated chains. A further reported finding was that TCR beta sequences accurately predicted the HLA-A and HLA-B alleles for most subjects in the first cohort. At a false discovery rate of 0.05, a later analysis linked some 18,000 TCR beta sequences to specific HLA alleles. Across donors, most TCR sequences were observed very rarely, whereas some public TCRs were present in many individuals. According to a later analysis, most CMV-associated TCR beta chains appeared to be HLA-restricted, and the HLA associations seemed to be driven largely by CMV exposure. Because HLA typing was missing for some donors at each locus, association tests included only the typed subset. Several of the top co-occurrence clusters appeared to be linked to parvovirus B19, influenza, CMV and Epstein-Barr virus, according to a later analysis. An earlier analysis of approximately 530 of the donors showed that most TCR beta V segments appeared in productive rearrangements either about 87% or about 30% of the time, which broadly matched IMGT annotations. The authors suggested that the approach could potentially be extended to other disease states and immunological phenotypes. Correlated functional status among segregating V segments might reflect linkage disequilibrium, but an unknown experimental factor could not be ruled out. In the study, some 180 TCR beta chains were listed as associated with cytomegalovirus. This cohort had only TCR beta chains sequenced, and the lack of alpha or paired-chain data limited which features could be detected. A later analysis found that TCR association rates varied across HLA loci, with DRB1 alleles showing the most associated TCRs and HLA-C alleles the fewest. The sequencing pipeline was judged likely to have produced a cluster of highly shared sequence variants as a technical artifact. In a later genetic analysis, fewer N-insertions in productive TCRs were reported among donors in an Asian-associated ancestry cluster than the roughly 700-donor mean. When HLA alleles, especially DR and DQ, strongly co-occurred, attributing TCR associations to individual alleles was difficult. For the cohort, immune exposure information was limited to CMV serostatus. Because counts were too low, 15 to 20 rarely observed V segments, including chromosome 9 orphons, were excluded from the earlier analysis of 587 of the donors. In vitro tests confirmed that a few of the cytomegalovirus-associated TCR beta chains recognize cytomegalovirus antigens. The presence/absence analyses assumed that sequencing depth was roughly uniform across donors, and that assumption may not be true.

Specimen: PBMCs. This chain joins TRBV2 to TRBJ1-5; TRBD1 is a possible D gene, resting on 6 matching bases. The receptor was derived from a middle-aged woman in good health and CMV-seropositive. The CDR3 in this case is CASSEARGAGQPQHF. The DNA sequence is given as TGTGCCAGCAGTGAAGCGCGGGGGGCGGGTCAGCCCCAGCATTTT.